A selection of T cell receptor beta chains follows, all from one sample in a study of early T cells in non-severe SARS-CoV-2 infection. Using its own MiXCR run on the 5' RACE reads, TCRdb lists one record per CDR3 protein. This sample carries about 67,000 distinct CDR3 sequences, 9.5% to 13% of them seen once, and the ten largest clones take 3.8%. Sequenced material: whole blood. The receptors were sampled from an adult who was a healthcare worker with PCR-confirmed SARS-CoV-2 infection or an uninfected control (not recorded which). Both conserved end residues are part of each CDR3. The order of the fields is D gene, clone size, V gene, J gene, CDR3 DNA, CDR3 protein. A D gene is named only where the DNA matches it firmly. Some rows have no size entry. The others give once, few or many, or a class for an expanded clone.

NA	NA	TRBV28	TRBJ2-5	TGTGCCAGCAGTACCCGGGACGGATACCAAGAGACCCAGTACTTC	CASSTRDGYQETQYF
TRBD2	few	TRBV3-1	TRBJ2-2	TGTGCCAGCAGCCAAGATAGCCTAGCGGGTAACACCGGGGAGCTGTTTTTT	CASSQDSLAGNTGELFF
NA	many	TRBV5-1	TRBJ2-1	TGCGCCAGCAGCTTGGGCGGTAGAAATGAGCAGTTCTTC	CASSLGGRNEQFF
NA	many	TRBV19	TRBJ2-3	TGTGCCAGCCGGCAGGCCACCGACGGACTAGAGGGGGGAGATACGCAGTATTTT	CASRQATDGLEGGDTQYF
NA	many	TRBV6-5	TRBJ1-6	TGTGCCAGCAGTCATACAGGGAGGGGAAGGTCCTATAATTCACCCCTCCACTTT	CASSHTGRGRSYNSPLHF
NA	many	TRBV7-9	TRBJ2-7	TGTGCCAGCAGCTTATGGGGGACGGATACCTACGAGCAGTACTTC	CASSLWGTDTYEQYF
TRBD1	many	TRBV12-3/TRBV12-4	TRBJ2-1	TGTGCCAGCAGTCCAGACAGGGGCCGTGAGCAGTTCTTC	CASSPDRGREQFF
NA	few	TRBV6-2/TRBV6-3	TRBJ1-5	TGTGCCAGCAGTTCTCAGGGTAGCCAGCCCCAGCATTTT	CASSSQGSQPQHF
TRBD2	NA	TRBV2	TRBJ2-7	TGTGCCAGCAACGGGGCGGCGGGAGCCACGTACGAGCAGTACTTC	CASNGAAGATYEQYF
TRBD2	many	TRBV11-3	TRBJ2-7	TGTGCCAGCAGCTTCTATACCCCGAGCGGGAGGGCTATGGAGCAGTACTTC	CASSFYTPSGRAMEQYF
NA	many	TRBV5-1	TRBJ2-7	TGCGCCAGCAGCCCAACCCCCGACCAACAGCAGTACTTC	CASSPTPDQQQYF
TRBD2	few	TRBV20-1	TRBJ2-3	TGCAGTGCTACCCCGACTAGCGGTACAGATACGCAGTATTTT	CSATPTSGTDTQYF
NA	few	TRBV18	TRBJ2-2	TGTGCCAGCTCACCGCGCCCGAACACCGGGGAGCTGTTTTTT	CASSPRPNTGELFF
NA	many	TRBV4-1	TRBJ1-1	TGCGCCAGCAGCCAAGATCGCAAAGGGATCGCTTTCTTT	CASSQDRKGIAFF
TRBD2	many	TRBV4-1	TRBJ2-7	TGCGCCAGCAGCCAGGGGGGACTAGAAGACGAGCAGTACTTC	CASSQGGLEDEQYF
NA	few	TRBV19	TRBJ2-5	TGTGCCAGTAGTATAGGCGAACCCCAAGAGACCCAGTACTTC	CASSIGEPQETQYF
TRBD2	many	TRBV5-1	TRBJ2-1	TGCGCCAGCAGCTTCGCCGGGACTAGGAGACTAGGGGAGCAGTTCTTC	CASSFAGTRRLGEQFF
TRBD2	few	TRBV7-2	TRBJ2-4	TGTGCCAGCAGCTTGGGTGCAGCGGGAGTAGCCAAAAACATTCAGTACTTC	CASSLGAAGVAKNIQYF
NA	NA	TRBV9	TRBJ1-1	TGTGCCAGCAGCGTTACCCCAGGGACCGCGGGGAACACTGAAGCTTTCTTT	CASSVTPGTAGNTEAFF
TRBD2	many	TRBV11-2	TRBJ2-7	TGTGCCAGCAGCCCCCCTGCCGGACTAGCGGTTTACGAGCAGTACTTC	CASSPPAGLAVYEQYF
NA	few	TRBV12-3/TRBV12-4	TRBJ1-4	TGTGCCAGCAGTGACCAGGGTTGGGCTAATGAAAAACTGTTTTTT	CASSDQGWANEKLFF
TRBD1	few	TRBV18	TRBJ1-1	TGTGCCAGCTCACCCCGGACAGGGAACACTGAAGCTTTCTTT	CASSPRTGNTEAFF
NA	NA	TRBV18	TRBJ2-3	TGTGCCAGCTCACCACCTGTGGGATTAGCAGATACGCAGTATTTT	CASSPPVGLADTQYF
TRBD2	many	TRBV20-1	TRBJ2-3	TGCAGTGCTACAGGACTAGCGGGAGGGCCATATACGCAGTATTTT	CSATGLAGGPYTQYF
TRBD1	many	TRBV12-3/TRBV12-4	TRBJ1-2	TGTGCCAGCAGGACGGGACAGGGGTTTGGTGGCTATGGCTACACCTTC	CASRTGQGFGGYGYTF
NA	many	TRBV20-1	TRBJ1-1	TGCAGTGCTAGAGGGGGGCACGACACTGAAGCTTTCTTT	CSARGGHDTEAFF
TRBD1	few	TRBV5-4	TRBJ2-7	TGTGCCAGCAGCCCCGGGACAGGGCAACTCTACGAGCAGTACTTC	CASSPGTGQLYEQYF
NA	many	TRBV7-9	TRBJ2-3	TGTGCCAGCTCCCTCCTGGGAAGGAACACAGATACGCAGTATTTT	CASSLLGRNTDTQYF
NA	many	TRBV20-1	TRBJ1-4	TGCAGTGCCCGCGTGGGGGCGATGACTAATGAAAAACTGTTTTTT	CSARVGAMTNEKLFF
NA	NA	TRBV12-3/TRBV12-4	TRBJ1-6	TGTGCCAGCAGTCAGGAGACAGGCCCTAATTCACCCCTCCACTTT	CASSQETGPNSPLHF
NA	many	TRBV6-1	TRBJ2-1	TGTGCCAGCAGTGATAATGGAAGAAATGAGCAGTTCTTC	CASSDNGRNEQFF
TRBD1	many	TRBV5-1	TRBJ1-5	TGCGCCAGCAGCCCGGGACAGGGTTTTCAGCCCCAGCATTTT	CASSPGQGFQPQHF
TRBD1	many	TRBV7-9	TRBJ1-5	TGTGCCAGCAGCCCGACAGGGAGAGATCAGCCCCAGCATTTT	CASSPTGRDQPQHF
NA	many	TRBV4-1	TRBJ2-7	TGCGCCAGCAGCCAGCACCTCCCAGGGAGCCCTGGCTACGAGCAGTACTTC	CASSQHLPGSPGYEQYF
NA	many	TRBV18	TRBJ1-3	TGTGCCAGCTCACCAAGCGAGGGAACTGGAAACACCATATATTTT	CASSPSEGTGNTIYF
TRBD2	NA	TRBV7-2	TRBJ2-1	TGTGCCAGCAGCGCCCCGGGACTAAAAACGAGCAATGAGCAGTTCTTC	CASSAPGLKTSNEQFF
NA	NA	TRBV4-1	TRBJ2-1	TGCGCCAGCAGCCGAGGGAGCCAGAGCTCCTACAATGAGCAGTTCTTC	CASSRGSQSSYNEQFF
TRBD1	many	TRBV6-5	TRBJ2-7	TGTGCCAGCACTAGAGAGGGGACAGGAGTTTACGAGCAGTACTTC	CASTREGTGVYEQYF
TRBD2	few	TRBV3-1	TRBJ2-5	TGTGCCAGCAGCCAGAGGACTAGCGGGAGGGAGACCCAGTACTTC	CASSQRTSGRETQYF
NA	many	TRBV27	TRBJ2-7	TGTGCCAGCAGTTTAGTCTCAGGGCGGTACGAGCAGTACTTC	CASSLVSGRYEQYF
TRBD1	few	TRBV24-1	TRBJ1-1	TGTGCCACCAGTGATTCATCAGGGGGCCCGAACACTGAAGCTTTCTTT	CATSDSSGGPNTEAFF
NA	many	TRBV7-9	TRBJ2-5	TGTGCCAGCAGCTTAGACCGATTCTCGGGAGCAGGGGAAGAGACCCAGTACTTC	CASSLDRFSGAGEETQYF
TRBD2	once	TRBV2	TRBJ2-7	TGTGCCGATTCAGGGAGCGGGGGCTACGAGCAGTACTTC	CADSGSGGYEQYF
TRBD2	many	TRBV29-1	TRBJ2-1	TGCAGCGTTGAGGGGGAACTGGGAGCGGGAGGGTTCTTC	CSVEGELGAGGFF
NA	few	TRBV2	TRBJ2-1	TGTGCCAGCAGTGCGCGACGAAATGAGCAGTTCTTC	CASSARRNEQFF
TRBD2	NA	TRBV5-1	TRBJ2-3	TGCGCCAGCAGCTCGGGACTTACTAGCGGGAGGACAGATACGCAGTATTTT	CASSSGLTSGRTDTQYF
NA	NA	TRBV2	TRBJ2-3	TGTGCCAGCAGGGGGAACCGCACAGATACGCAGTATTTT	CASRGNRTDTQYF
TRBD1	NA	TRBV3-1	TRBJ2-6	TGTGCCAGCAGCCAGGGACAGGGTCGAATAGGAGCCAACGTCCTGACTTTC	CASSQGQGRIGANVLTF
NA	NA	TRBV7-2	TRBJ2-7	TGTGCCAGCAGCTTAGAGACATCCTACGAGCAGTACTTC	CASSLETSYEQYF
NA	few	TRBV7-2	TRBJ2-3	TGTGCCAGCAGCTTAACAGGGACAACTAGCACAGATACGCAGTATTTT	CASSLTGTTSTDTQYF
TRBD1	NA	TRBV6-6	TRBJ2-2	TGTGCCAGTCAATGGACAGGGGAGGCCGGGGAGCTGTTTTTT	CASQWTGEAGELFF
NA	NA	TRBV5-8	TRBJ2-2	TGTGCCAGCAGCTTAGGGACACCAACCGGGGAGCTGTTTTTT	CASSLGTPTGELFF
TRBD2	many	TRBV27	TRBJ2-7	TGTGCCAGCAGATCGGGACTAGCGGGGCTCTACGAGCAGTACTTC	CASRSGLAGLYEQYF